These T cell receptor beta chains were read from a single sample in a study of blood T cells in healthy people across ages. In TCRdb, the 5' RACE reads were re-called with MiXCR into one record per CDR3 protein. The sample records 650,000 to 1,000,000 distinct CDR3 sequences, approximately 35% being singletons. The sequenced material came from blood. The receptor source for this set is a man aged 18 to 29 in good health. Both conserved end residues are part of each CDR3. The D gene is left open where the match is weak. The size of a clone is reported for some rows only, either as once, few or many, or as a class for expanded clones.

15	NA	TRBV20-1	TRBD1	TRBJ1-5	TGCAGTGCTAGGACAGGGCGGGCCGGGGAGCAGCCCCAGCATTTT	CSARTGRAGEQPQHF
14	many	TRBV6-1	NA	TRBJ1-2	TGTGCCAGCAGTGAATCGTTAGGGGATTATGGCTACACCTTC	CASSESLGDYGYTF
13	NA	TRBV2	TRBD1	TRBJ2-1	TGTGCCAGTCACCGGGACAGTCCTAATGAGCAGTTCTTC	CASHRDSPNEQFF
13	few	TRBV4-3	NA	TRBJ2-5	TGCGCCAGCAGCCAAAACCCGCAAGAGACCCAGTACTTC	CASSQNPQETQYF
15	many	TRBV5-1	NA	TRBJ2-3	TGCGCCAGCAGCTCGAAGGGGGGGAGGACAGATACGCAGTATTTT	CASSSKGGRTDTQYF
15	NA	TRBV9	TRBD1	TRBJ2-7	TGTGCCAGCAGCGTGGACAGGGACTCCTACAATGAGCAGTACTTC	CASSVDRDSYNEQYF
13	NA	TRBV20-1	NA	TRBJ2-7	TGCAGTGCTAGAGCGGTAACCTCCTACGAGCAGTACTTC	CSARAVTSYEQYF
17	few	TRBV7-2	TRBD2	TRBJ2-1	TGTGCCAGCAGCTCTAGCCGACTAGCGGGTTACTACAATGAGCAGTTCTTC	CASSSSRLAGYYNEQFF
14	many	TRBV10-3	NA	TRBJ2-5	TGTGCCATCAGTGAGGGAGGACAGCAAGAGACCCAGTACTTC	CAISEGGQQETQYF
15	few	TRBV10-3	NA	TRBJ2-6	TGTGCCATCAGTGATCAGATCTCTGGGGCCAACGTCCTGACTTTC	CAISDQISGANVLTF
17	few	TRBV4-2	TRBD2	TRBJ2-3	TGTGCCAGCAGCCAAGTCCGGCGGGGGGCCCCCCCAGATACGCAGTATTTT	CASSQVRRGAPPDTQYF
15	few	TRBV5-5	NA	TRBJ2-3	TGTGCCAGCAGCTTGGGTGGGCTGGAGACAGATACGCAGTATTTT	CASSLGGLETDTQYF
14	NA	TRBV15	NA	TRBJ2-7	TGTGCCACCAGCAGAGAACGGGGAGCCTACGAGCAGTACTTC	CATSRERGAYEQYF
14	few	TRBV18	NA	TRBJ1-1	TGTGCCAGCTCACCAGGGACGGGAGACACTGAAGCTTTCTTT	CASSPGTGDTEAFF
14	many	TRBV20-1	NA	TRBJ2-5	TGCAGTGCTAGAGATCCACAGGGTGTAGAGACCCAGTACTTC	CSARDPQGVETQYF
14	few	TRBV2	NA	TRBJ2-3	TGTGCCAGCAGTGAACTAGGGGGGGGGGATACGCAGTATTTT	CASSELGGGDTQYF
15	NA	TRBV27	NA	TRBJ1-2	TGTGCCAGCAGTGTTTCGGGGGGGGAAGTCTATGGCTACACCTTC	CASSVSGGEVYGYTF
14	NA	TRBV28	NA	TRBJ1-2	TGTGCCAGCAGTTTCCCCGCGAATAACTATGGCTACACCTTC	CASSFPANNYGYTF
15	NA	TRBV7-2	TRBD1	TRBJ2-5	TGTGCCAGCAGCTCGCCGGGACAGGGAAAAGAGACCCAGTACTTC	CASSSPGQGKETQYF
14	few	TRBV10-3	NA	TRBJ2-3	TGTGCCACCGGAGGTGGCGTAGGCACAGATACGCAGTATTTT	CATGGGVGTDTQYF
14	NA	TRBV7-2	NA	TRBJ1-6	TGTGCCAGCAGCTCGAGCTCCCATAATTCACCCCTCCACTTT	CASSSSSHNSPLHF
16	once	TRBV6-6	TRBD2	TRBJ2-1	TGTGCCAGCAGTTACTCTAGCGGGGAAGCCTACAGTGAGCAGTTCTTC	CASSYSSGEAYSEQFF
14	NA	TRBV6-1	TRBD1	TRBJ2-2	TGTGCCAGCAGTCATACAGGGGACACCGGGGAGCTGTTTTTT	CASSHTGDTGELFF
15	NA	TRBV7-2	TRBD2	TRBJ2-1	TGTGCCAGCAGTCCACTAGCGGGGGGTATCTATGAGCAGTTCTTC	CASSPLAGGIYEQFF
16	few	TRBV20-1	NA	TRBJ2-3	TGCAGTTCCCTGTCGAGGGACCTAAGGGGCACAGATACGCAGTATTTT	CSSLSRDLRGTDTQYF
16	NA	TRBV6-2/TRBV6-3	NA	TRBJ2-1	TGTGCCAGCAGTTACTCCCTTTATTTCCCCTACAATGAGCAGTTCTTC	CASSYSLYFPYNEQFF
16	many	TRBV7-6	NA	TRBJ2-1	TGTGCCAGCAGCGTGAAAGCGGGTACCTCCTACAATGAGCAGTTCTTC	CASSVKAGTSYNEQFF
12	many	TRBV12-3/TRBV12-4	NA	TRBJ2-1	TGTGCCAGCAGGCCTAGCCATACTGAGCAGTTCTTC	CASRPSHTEQFF
17	NA	TRBV4-3	NA	TRBJ1-2	TGCGCCGGCAGCCAGGCCAGTACCGGGACAAACAACTATGGCTACACCTTC	CAGSQASTGTNNYGYTF
14	NA	TRBV20-1	NA	TRBJ1-4	TGCAGTACTAGAGAAAGGGGCCATAATGAAAAACTGTTTTTT	CSTRERGHNEKLFF
14	many	TRBV7-2	TRBD2	TRBJ2-5	TGTGCCAGCAGCGAAGGGACTACTCAAGAGACCCAGTACTTC	CASSEGTTQETQYF
12	NA	TRBV5-1	NA	TRBJ2-3	TGCGCCAGCAGCGCCCAAGGGGATACGCAGTATTTT	CASSAQGDTQYF
14	few	TRBV20-1	NA	TRBJ1-2	TGCAGTGCTCGCCCGATTTCGGGGGGCGATGGCTACACCTTC	CSARPISGGDGYTF
14	many	TRBV7-2	NA	TRBJ2-3	TGTGCCAGCAGTCCCGGGTCCAGAGAAGATACGCAGTATTTT	CASSPGSREDTQYF
16	NA	TRBV5-1	NA	TRBJ1-2	TGCGCCAGCAGCCCCTCCGGCGGCAGGGAAGGGTATGGCTACACCTTC	CASSPSGGREGYGYTF
15	NA	TRBV5-1	NA	TRBJ1-2	TGCGCCAGCAGCTTGACGGGTGGGGGGAACTATGGCTACACCTTC	CASSLTGGGNYGYTF
19	NA	TRBV4-3	NA	TRBJ2-3	TGCGCCAGCAGCCAAGACTCGCGTTGGGAAAGCCTCCCCACAGATACGCAGTATTTT	CASSQDSRWESLPTDTQYF
15	NA	TRBV7-2	TRBD2	TRBJ2-7	TGTGCCAGCAGCCCAGGACTAGCGGAAGCCTACGAGCAGTACTTC	CASSPGLAEAYEQYF
13	few	TRBV6-5	NA	TRBJ1-5	TGTGCCAGCAGTCCTACTTACAATCAGCCCCAGCATTTT	CASSPTYNQPQHF
13	few	TRBV5-1	TRBD1	TRBJ2-7	TGCGCCAGCCAGACGGGACAGTCGGCCGAGCAGTACTTC	CASQTGQSAEQYF
15	NA	TRBV20-1	NA	TRBJ2-1	TGCAGTGCTTTTTCTGTTGGGGGGTACCAAGAGACCCAGTTCTTC	CSAFSVGGYQETQFF
16	few	TRBV4-2	NA	TRBJ1-1	TGTGCCAGCAGCCAAGAACGGACCCGGACGAACACTGAAGCTTTCTTT	CASSQERTRTNTEAFF
14	NA	TRBV5-4	TRBD2	TRBJ2-3	TGTGCCAGCAGCCTTAGCGGGAGGGAAGATACGCAGTATTTT	CASSLSGREDTQYF
16	few	TRBV29-1	TRBD2	TRBJ2-1	TGCAGCGTTGAAGAACTAGCGGGGGGGCCGCGGAATGAGCAGTTCTTC	CSVEELAGGPRNEQFF
15	few	TRBV7-6	TRBD2	TRBJ2-7	TGTGCCAGCAGCTCCCGACTAGCGGGGGTTTACGAGCAGTACTTC	CASSSRLAGVYEQYF
14	many	TRBV7-9	NA	TRBJ2-7	TGTGCCAGCAGCCTAGGACGGACAACCTACGAGCAGTACTTC	CASSLGRTTYEQYF
13	NA	TRBV25-1	NA	TRBJ2-1	TGTGCCAGCGGAGGGACTTCCTACAATGAGCAGTTCTTC	CASGGTSYNEQFF